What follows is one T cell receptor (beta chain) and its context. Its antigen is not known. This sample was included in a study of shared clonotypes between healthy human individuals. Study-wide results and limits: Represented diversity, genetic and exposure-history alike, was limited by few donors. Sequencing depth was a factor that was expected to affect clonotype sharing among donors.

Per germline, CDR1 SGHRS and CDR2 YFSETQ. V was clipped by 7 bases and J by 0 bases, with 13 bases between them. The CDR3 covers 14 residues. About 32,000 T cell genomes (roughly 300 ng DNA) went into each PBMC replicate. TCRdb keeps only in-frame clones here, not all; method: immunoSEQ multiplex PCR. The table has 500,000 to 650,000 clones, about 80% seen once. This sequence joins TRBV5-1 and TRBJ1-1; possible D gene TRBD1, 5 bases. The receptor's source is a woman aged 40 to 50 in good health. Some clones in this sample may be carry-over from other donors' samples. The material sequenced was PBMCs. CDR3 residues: CASSGTALNTEAFF. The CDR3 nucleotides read TGCGCCAGCTCAGGGACCGCCTTGAACACTGAAGCTTTCTTT.